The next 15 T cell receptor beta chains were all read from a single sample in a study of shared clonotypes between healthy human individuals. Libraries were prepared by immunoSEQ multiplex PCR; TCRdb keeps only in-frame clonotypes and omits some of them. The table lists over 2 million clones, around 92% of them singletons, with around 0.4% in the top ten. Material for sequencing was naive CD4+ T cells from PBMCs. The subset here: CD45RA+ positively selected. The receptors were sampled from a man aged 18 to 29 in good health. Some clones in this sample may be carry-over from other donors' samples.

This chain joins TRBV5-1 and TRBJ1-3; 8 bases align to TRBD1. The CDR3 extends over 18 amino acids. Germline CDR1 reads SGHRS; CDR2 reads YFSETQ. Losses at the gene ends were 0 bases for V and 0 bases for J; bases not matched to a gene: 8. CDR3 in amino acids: CASSLGGQGLHSGNTIYF. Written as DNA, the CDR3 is TGCGCCAGCAGCTTGGGAGGACAGGGACTTCACTCTGGAAACACCATATATTTT.

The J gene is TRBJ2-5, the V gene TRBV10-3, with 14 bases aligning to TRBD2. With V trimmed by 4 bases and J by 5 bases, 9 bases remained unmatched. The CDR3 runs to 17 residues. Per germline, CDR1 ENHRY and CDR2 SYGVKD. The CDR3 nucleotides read TGTGCCATCAGTGGGTCGGGGACTAGCGGGGGTCGGGAGACCCAGTACTTC. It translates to CAISGSGTSGGRETQYF.

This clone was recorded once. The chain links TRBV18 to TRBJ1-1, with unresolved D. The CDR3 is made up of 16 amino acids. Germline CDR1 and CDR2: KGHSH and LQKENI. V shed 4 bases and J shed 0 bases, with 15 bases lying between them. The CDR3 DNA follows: TGTGCCAGCTCACTCTCGACGGCCCTTATGAACACTGAAGCTTTCTTT. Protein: CASSLSTALMNTEAFF. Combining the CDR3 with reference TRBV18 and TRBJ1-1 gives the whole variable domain NAGVMQNPRHLVRRRGQEARLRCSPMKGHSHVYWYRQLPEEGLKFMVYLQKENIIDESGMPKERFSAEFPKEGPSILRIQQVVRGDSAAYFCASSLSTALMNTEAFFGQGTRLTVV.

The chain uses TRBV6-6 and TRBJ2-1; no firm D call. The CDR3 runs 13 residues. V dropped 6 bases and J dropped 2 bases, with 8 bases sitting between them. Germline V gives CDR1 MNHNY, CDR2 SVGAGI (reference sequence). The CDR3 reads CASRLAAYNEQFF. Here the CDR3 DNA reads TGTGCCAGCAGACTGGCGGCCTACAATGAGCAGTTCTTC.

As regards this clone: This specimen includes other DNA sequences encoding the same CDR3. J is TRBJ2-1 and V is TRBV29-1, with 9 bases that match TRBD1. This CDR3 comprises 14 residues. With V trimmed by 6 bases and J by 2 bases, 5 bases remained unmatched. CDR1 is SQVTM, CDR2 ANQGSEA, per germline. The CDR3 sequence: CSVTGQGTYNEQFF. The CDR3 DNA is TGCAGCGTCACCGGACAGGGGACCTACAATGAGCAGTTCTTC.

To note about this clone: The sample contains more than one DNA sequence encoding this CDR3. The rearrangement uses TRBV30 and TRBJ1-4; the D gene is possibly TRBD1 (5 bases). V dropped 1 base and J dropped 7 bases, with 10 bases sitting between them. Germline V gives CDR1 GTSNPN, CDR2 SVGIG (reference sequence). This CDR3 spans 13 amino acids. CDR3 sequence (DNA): TGTGCCTGGAGTGCAGGGCTCGGTGAAAAACTGTTTTTT. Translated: CAWSAGLGEKLFF.

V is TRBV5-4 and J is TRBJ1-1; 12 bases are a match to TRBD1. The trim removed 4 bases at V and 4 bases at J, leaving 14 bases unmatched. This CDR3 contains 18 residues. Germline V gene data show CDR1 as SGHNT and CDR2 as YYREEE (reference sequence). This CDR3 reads CASSGGPGQGARGTEAFF. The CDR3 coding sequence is TGTGCCAGCAGCGGGGGTCCGGGACAGGGGGCGCGGGGCACTGAAGCTTTCTTT.

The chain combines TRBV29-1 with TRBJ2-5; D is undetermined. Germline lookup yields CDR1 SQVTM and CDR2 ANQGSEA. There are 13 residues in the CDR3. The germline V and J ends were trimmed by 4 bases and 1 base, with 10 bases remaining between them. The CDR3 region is CSVVDLTQETQYF. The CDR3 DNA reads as TGCAGCGTTGTAGATCTCACCCAAGAGACCCAGTACTTC.

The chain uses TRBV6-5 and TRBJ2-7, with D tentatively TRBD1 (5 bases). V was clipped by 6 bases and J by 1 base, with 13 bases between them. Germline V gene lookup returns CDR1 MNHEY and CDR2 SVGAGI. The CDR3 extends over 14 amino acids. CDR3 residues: CASRTQELSYEQYF. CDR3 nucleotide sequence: TGTGCCAGCAGAACACAGGAGTTGTCCTACGAGCAGTACTTC.

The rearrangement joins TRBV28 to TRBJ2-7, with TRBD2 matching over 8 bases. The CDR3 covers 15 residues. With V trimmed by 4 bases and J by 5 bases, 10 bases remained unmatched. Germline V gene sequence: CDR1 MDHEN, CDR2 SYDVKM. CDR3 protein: CASSYERERQHEQYF. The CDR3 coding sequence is TGTGCCAGCAGTTATGAGCGGGAGCGGCAGCACGAGCAGTACTTC.

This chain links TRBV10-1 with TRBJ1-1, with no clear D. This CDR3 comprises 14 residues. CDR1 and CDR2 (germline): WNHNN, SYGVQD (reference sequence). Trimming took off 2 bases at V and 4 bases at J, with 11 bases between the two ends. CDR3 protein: CASSEKGGVTEAFF. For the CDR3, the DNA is TGCGCCAGCAGTGAGAAGGGCGGCGTCACTGAAGCTTTCTTT.

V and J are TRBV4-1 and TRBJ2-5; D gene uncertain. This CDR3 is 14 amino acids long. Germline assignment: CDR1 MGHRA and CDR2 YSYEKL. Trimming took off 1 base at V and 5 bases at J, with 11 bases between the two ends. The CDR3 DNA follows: TGCGCCAGCAGCCAAGCCGTCCCGAAGGAGACCCAGTACTTC. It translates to CASSQAVPKETQYF.

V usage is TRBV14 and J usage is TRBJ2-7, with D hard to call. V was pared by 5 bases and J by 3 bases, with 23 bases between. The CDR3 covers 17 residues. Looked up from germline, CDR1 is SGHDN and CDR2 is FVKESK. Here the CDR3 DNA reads TGTGCCAGCAGCACGAACCCCCACCGAATCTTTATCTACGAGCAGTACTTC. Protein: CASSTNPHRIFIYEQYF.

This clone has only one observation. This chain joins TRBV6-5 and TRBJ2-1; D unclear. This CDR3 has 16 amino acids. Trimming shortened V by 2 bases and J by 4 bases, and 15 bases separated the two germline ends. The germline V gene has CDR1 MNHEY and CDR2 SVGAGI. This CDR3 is CASSYGSGQSYNEQFF. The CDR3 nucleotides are TGTGCCAGCAGTTACGGTTCGGGCCAGAGTTACAATGAGCAGTTCTTC.

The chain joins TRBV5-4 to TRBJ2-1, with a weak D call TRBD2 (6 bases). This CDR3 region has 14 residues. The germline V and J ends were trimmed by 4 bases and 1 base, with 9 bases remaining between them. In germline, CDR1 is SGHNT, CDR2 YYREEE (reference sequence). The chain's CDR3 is CASSRLASYNEQFF. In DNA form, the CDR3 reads TGTGCCAGCAGCCGCCTAGCGTCCTACAATGAGCAGTTCTTC.